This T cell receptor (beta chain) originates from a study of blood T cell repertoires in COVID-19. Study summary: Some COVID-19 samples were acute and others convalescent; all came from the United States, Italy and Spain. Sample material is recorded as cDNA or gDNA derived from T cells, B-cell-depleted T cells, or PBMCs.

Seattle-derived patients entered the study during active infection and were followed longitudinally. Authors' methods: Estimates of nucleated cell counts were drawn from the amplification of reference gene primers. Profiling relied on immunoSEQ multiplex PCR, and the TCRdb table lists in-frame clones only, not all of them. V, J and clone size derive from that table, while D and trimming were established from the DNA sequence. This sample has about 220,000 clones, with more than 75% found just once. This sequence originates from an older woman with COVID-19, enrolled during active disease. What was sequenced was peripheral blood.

CDR3 nucleotides: TGTGCCTGGAGCGAGGGAAGGGATTCACCCCTCCACTTT. As protein: CAWSEGRDSPLHF. The chain has TRBV30 and TRBJ1-6; no definite D call. Germline-derived CDR1 and CDR2 are GTSNPN and SVGIG (reference sequence). The CDR3 has 13 amino acids. V shed 3 bases and J shed 8 bases, with 11 bases lying between them.